The sample holds many counts of the clone carrying this TCR beta chain. Its specificity is unknown. The TCRbeta library incorporated unique molecular identifiers. TCRdb re-called the PCR reads with MiXCR, one entry per CDR3 protein. The table lists 200,000 to 250,000 distinct CDR3 sequences, approximately 11% of them singletons. The data stem from a study of T-cell reconstitution after alpha-beta-depleted transplantation in children. Study-wide results and caveats: Newly produced T cells mostly accounted for T-cell counts and diversity one year post-transplant. About two months after transplant, alpha-beta T cells reportedly came from several hundred expanded graft clones.

Looked up from germline, CDR1 is SGHRS and CDR2 is YFSETQ. V lost 5 bases and J 7 bases, leaving 15 bases between the germline ends. The CDR3 loop spans 13 amino acids. This chain joins TRBV5-1 and TRBJ1-2; tentatively, D is TRBD1 (5 bases). The sequencing here drew on PBMCs, taken before TCRalphabeta/CD19-depleted stem cell transplant. The receptor comes from a child under two years old with acute myeloid leukemia, due to receive a stem cell transplant. CDR3 amino acids: CASRIGGEGGYTF. The CDR3, as DNA: TGCGCCAGCAGGATCGGGGGGGAAGGTGGCTACACCTTC.